The 15 T cell receptor beta chains reported below all come from one sample, sequenced in a study of vaccination and CD4 T cells after COVID-19. Once obtained from cultured CD4+ T cells, the DNA was sequenced using the Oncomine TCR Beta short-read assay. TCRdb independently ran MiXCR on the PCR reads; one entry per CDR3 protein. The sample yields more than 20,000 distinct CDR3 sequences, under 80% seen once. Treatment defined: roughly 10-day PBMC culture with coronavirus spike peptide pools or control peptides (ViraFEST assay). Antigens for these TCRs are unknown. The sequenced sample was CD4+ T cells from blood, cultured in vitro. Receptors originate from a human donor who had recovered from COVID-19.

This chain joins TRBV6-1 and TRBJ1-1; no definite D call. Germline CDR1 MNHNS, CDR2 SASEGT. The ends were cut back, 7 bases at V and 2 bases at J, with 17 bases in the middle. The CDR3 is made up of 15 amino acids. CDR3 sequence reads: CASTNEAGLNTEAFF. CDR3 coding DNA: TGTGCCAGCACCAACGAGGCAGGTCTAAACACTGAAGCTTTCTTT.

J is TRBJ1-2 and V is TRBV6-1; D may be TRBD1 (5 bases). CDR1 is MNHNS and CDR2 is SASEGT in the germline V gene. The V gene lost 5 bases and the J gene lost 1 base, with 11 bases spanning the gap. The CDR3 loop spans 14 amino acids. The CDR3, as DNA: TGTGCCAGCAGTCCAGATAGGGGTAACTATGGCTACACCTTC. Protein product: CASSPDRGNYGYTF.

This clonotype was detected a few times. The chain recombines TRBV6-1 with TRBJ1-5; unclear D gene. The CDR3 consists of 12 residues. Germline V gene sequence: CDR1 MNHNS, CDR2 SASEGT. The V end was cut by 6 bases, the J end by 5 bases, with 8 bases between. The CDR3 sequence: CASRRVDQPQHF. CDR3 coding DNA: TGTGCCAGCAGACGGGTGGATCAGCCCCAGCATTTT.

This chain connects TRBV7-3 to TRBJ2-3; D gene unclear. Per germline, CDR1 SGHTA and CDR2 FQGTGA. The germline V and J ends were trimmed by 3 bases and 3 bases, with 10 bases remaining between them. This CDR3 is 14 amino acids long. CDR3 DNA: TGTGCCAGCAGCTTCTCGCGGCTTACAGATACGCAGTATTTT. Protein sequence: CASSFSRLTDTQYF. The whole variable domain, remainder taken from reference TRBV7-3 and TRBJ2-3, is GAGVSQTPSNKVTEKGKYVELRCDPISGHTALYWYRQSLGQGPEFLIYFQGTGAADDSGLPNDRFFAVRPEGSVSTLKIQRTERGDSAVYLCASSFSRLTDTQYFGPGTRLTVL.

The rearrangement uses TRBV19 and TRBJ2-3, with a possible D match to TRBD2 (6 bases). V was cut by 3 bases and J by 1 base, with 8 bases left in between. Germline loops: CDR1 LNHDA, CDR2 SQIVND (reference sequence). There are 14 residues in the CDR3. CDR3 bases: TGTGCCAGTAGTATTGGCGGGGGCACAGATACGCAGTATTTT. As protein: CASSIGGGTDTQYF.

The chain recombines TRBV19 with TRBJ1-5; the D is unclear. The CDR3 length is 13 residues. The germline V and J ends were trimmed by 1 base and 9 bases, with 10 bases remaining between them. Germline loops: CDR1 LNHDA, CDR2 SQIVND (reference sequence). The CDR3 is CASSIGSTPPQHF. As DNA, the CDR3 is TGTGCCAGTAGTATAGGGTCCACGCCGCCCCAGCATTTT.

CDR3 amino acids: CASSRGAGQPQHF. The CDR3 DNA is TGTGCCAGCAGCCGAGGTGCAGGGCAGCCCCAGCATTTT. The chain has TRBV6-1 and TRBJ1-5; tentative D call: TRBD1 (5 bases). The CDR3 totals 13 residues. Germline assignment: CDR1 MNHNS and CDR2 SASEGT. With 6 bases removed from V and 7 bases from J, the gap between germline ends came to 13 bases.

On this clonotype: One end of the junction fails to match germline, which may point to a read error. This rearrangement joins TRBV5-1 to TRBJ1-2, with 8 nucleotides matching TRBD1. Germline assignment: CDR1 SGHRS and CDR2 YFSETQ. The CDR3 has 16 amino acids. The CDR3 nucleotides read TGCGCCAGCGGCTTGGCCTCGCCTACAGGGACAGGAGGCTACACCTTC. Translated: CASGLASPTGTGGYTF. The full variable domain, with the rest looked up from reference TRBV5-1 and TRBJ1-2, is KAGVTQTPRYLIKTRGQQVTLSCSPISGHRSVSWYQQTPGQGLQFLFEYFSETQRNKGNFPGRFSGRQFSNSRSEMNVSTLELGDSALYLCASGLASPTGTGGYTFGSGTRLTVV.

This chain connects TRBV15 to TRBJ2-5; 7 positions agree with TRBD1. V dropped 5 bases and J dropped 4; count of bases not matched to a gene: 7. The CDR3 runs 14 residues. Germline lookup yields CDR1 LNHNV and CDR2 YYDKDF (reference sequence). DNA of the CDR3: TGTGCCACCAGCCCTAGGGGGCTGGGAGAGACCCAGTACTTC. This gives the protein CATSPRGLGETQYF. The whole variable domain, remainder taken from reference TRBV15 and TRBJ2-5, is DAMVIQNPRYQVTQFGKPVTLSCSQTLNHNVMYWYQQKSSQAPKLLFHYYDKDFNNEADTPDNFQSRRPNTSFCFLDIRSPGLGDTAMYLCATSPRGLGETQYFGPGTRLLVL.

The chain couples TRBV6-4 to TRBJ1-4; unclear D gene. The CDR3 consists of 15 residues. Germline V gene sequence: CDR1 MRHNA, CDR2 SNTAGT. The V end was cut by 6 bases, the J end by 0 bases, with 11 bases between. The CDR3 DNA reads as TGTGCCAGCAGCGTGACCGATGCAACTAATGAAAAACTGTTTTTT. Translation: CASSVTDATNEKLFF.

Only one count was recorded for this clonotype. The rearrangement joins TRBV7-3 to TRBJ2-2; TRBD2 agrees at 12 bases. Trimming at V came to 0 bases and at J to 0 bases, leaving 11 bases not matched to a gene. This CDR3 is built from 21 residues. Germline V gene lookup returns CDR1 SGHTA and CDR2 FQGTGA. The DNA of the CDR3 is TGTGCCAGCAGCTTAACGTTAATCGGATCTAGCGGGAGGGCGAACACCGGGGAGCTGTTTTTT. Encoded protein: CASSLTLIGSSGRANTGELFF.

V usage is TRBV6-5 and J usage is TRBJ1-2, with TRBD1 as a possible D gene (5 bases). CDR1 MNHEY and CDR2 SVGAGI come from the germline V gene. This CDR3 spans 14 amino acids. The V end was cut by 0 bases, the J end by 8 bases, with 13 bases between. This CDR3 is CASSYSGSGYGYTF. DNA for the CDR3: TGTGCCAGCAGTTACTCGGGCTCAGGGTACGGCTACACCTTC.

V usage is TRBV30 and J usage is TRBJ2-3, with 7 bases lining up with TRBD2. J lost 6 bases, V lost 0 bases, and 15 bases had no gene match. Germline V gene sequence: CDR1 GTSNPN, CDR2 SVGIG (reference sequence). The length of the CDR3 is 17 residues. This CDR3 reads CAWSVGWLAASVDTQYF. Here the CDR3 DNA reads TGTGCCTGGAGTGTAGGGTGGCTAGCGGCATCTGTTGATACGCAGTATTTT.

The J gene is TRBJ1-5, the V gene TRBV6-1; D remains ambiguous. Germline CDR1 MNHNS, CDR2 SASEGT. The length of the CDR3 is 15 residues. V lost 6 bases and J 0 bases, leaving 12 bases between the germline ends. CDR3 nucleotide sequence: TGTGCCAGCAGGCTGGACGGGTATAGCAATCAGCCCCAGCATTTT. This gives the protein CASRLDGYSNQPQHF.

This chain joins TRBV20-1 and TRBJ2-5, with 8 bases that match TRBD2. Germline trimming cut 6 bases from V and 4 bases from J; bases unmatched to any gene: 19. The CDR3 length is 17 residues. CDR1 and CDR2 from the germline V gene are DFQATT and SNEGSKA (reference sequence). In DNA, the CDR3 is TGCAGTGCCCCGACACCCCGGCTTAGCGGGATGCGAGAGACCCAGTACTTC. This sequence encodes CSAPTPRLSGMRETQYF.